This TCR beta chain was sequenced for a study of T cells of healthy individuals. This clonotype ranks as medium-sized. TCRdb redid the calling of the 5' RACE reads with MiXCR, one entry per CDR3 protein. The data show 65,000 to 90,000 distinct CDR3 sequences, roughly 5.1% seen once. V was clipped by 0 bases and J by 7 bases; unmatched bases: 9. The CDR3 is 16 amino acids. The germline gives CDR1 MNHEY, CDR2 SVGEGT. The sequence came from a female donor in good health. This rearrangement joins TRBV6-2 or TRBV6-3 to TRBJ2-1, with 7 bases that match TRBD2. CDR3 sequence (DNA): TGTGCCAGCAGTTACTCAGGGGAGGGCCAAGGGAATGAGCAGTTCTTC. Amino acids: CASSYSGEGQGNEQFF.